This T cell receptor beta chain is drawn from a study of CD8+ T cells in alopecia areata. RNA extraction was followed by reverse transcription into cDNA, which acted as the sequencing template. Profiled with immunoSEQ multiplex PCR; TCRdb holds only in-frame clones, not every one. The sample lists more than 150,000 clones; 45% to 75% were seen once. Documented treatment: oral pan-JAK inhibitor, 5-10 mg twice daily. As regards this clone: Other nucleotide sequences from this sample produce the same CDR3.

The source is a human donor with alopecia areata. The sample was CD4+ T cells sorted from blood, taken at week 4, from a patient treated with tofacitinib.

The CDR3 loop is CASSLESSGANVLTF. The CDR3 DNA sequence: TGCGCCAGCAGCTTGGAAAGCTCTGGGGCCAACGTCCTGACTTTC. The V call is TRBV5-1, the J call TRBJ2-6; unclear D gene. Between the trimmed V and J ends, which lost 0 bases and 0 bases, there was a span of 4 bases. Germline V gene data show CDR1 as SGHRS and CDR2 as YFSETQ. The CDR3 totals 15 residues.